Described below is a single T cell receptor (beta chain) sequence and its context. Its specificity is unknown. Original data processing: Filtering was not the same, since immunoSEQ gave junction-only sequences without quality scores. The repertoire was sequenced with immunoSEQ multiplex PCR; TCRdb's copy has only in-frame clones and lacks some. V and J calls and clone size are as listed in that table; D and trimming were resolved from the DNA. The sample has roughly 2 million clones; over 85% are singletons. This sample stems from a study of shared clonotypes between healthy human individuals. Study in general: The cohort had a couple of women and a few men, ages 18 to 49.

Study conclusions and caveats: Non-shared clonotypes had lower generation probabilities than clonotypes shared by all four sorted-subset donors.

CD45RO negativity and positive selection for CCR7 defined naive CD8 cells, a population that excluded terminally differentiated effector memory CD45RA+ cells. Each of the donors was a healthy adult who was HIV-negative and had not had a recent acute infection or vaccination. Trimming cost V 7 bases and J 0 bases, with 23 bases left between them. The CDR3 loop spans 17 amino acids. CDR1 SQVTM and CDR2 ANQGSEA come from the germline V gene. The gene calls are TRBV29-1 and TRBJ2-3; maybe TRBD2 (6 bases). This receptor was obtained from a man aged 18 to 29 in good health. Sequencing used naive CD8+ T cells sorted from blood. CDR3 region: CSANSLRTGTSTDTQYF. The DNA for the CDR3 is TGCAGCGCTAATTCTCTGAGGACCGGGACTAGCACAGATACGCAGTATTTT.